This T cell receptor beta chain derives from a study of Ad26.COV2.S vaccination and SARS-CoV-2 variants. The CDR3 has 15 residues. Treatment described: roughly 20 received Ad26.COV2.S at low or high dose, single or two shots; 5 received placebo; per-sample allocation not given. Vaccine and placebo recipients were sampled on day 63 after the first injection. Only in-frame clones appear in the TCRdb table, and some are missing; sequencing was by immunoSEQ multiplex PCR. The data contain 350,000 to 600,000 clones, about 88% of them seen just once; the ten biggest clones take up 1.7%. V gene TRBV12-1 combines with J gene TRBJ2-1; TRBD2, as called in the table, went unchecked against the DNA. TRBV12-1 is a pseudogene. This receptor was taken from a person between 18 and 59 years old who received the Ad26.COV2.S COVID-19 vaccine or a placebo. The source was peripheral blood, collected in a trial of Ad26.COV2.S vaccine versus placebo. The CDR3 spells CASTWGGVGYHEQFF. DNA of the CDR3: TGTGCCAGCACCTGGGGGGGAGTGGGTTACCATGAGCAGTTCTTC.